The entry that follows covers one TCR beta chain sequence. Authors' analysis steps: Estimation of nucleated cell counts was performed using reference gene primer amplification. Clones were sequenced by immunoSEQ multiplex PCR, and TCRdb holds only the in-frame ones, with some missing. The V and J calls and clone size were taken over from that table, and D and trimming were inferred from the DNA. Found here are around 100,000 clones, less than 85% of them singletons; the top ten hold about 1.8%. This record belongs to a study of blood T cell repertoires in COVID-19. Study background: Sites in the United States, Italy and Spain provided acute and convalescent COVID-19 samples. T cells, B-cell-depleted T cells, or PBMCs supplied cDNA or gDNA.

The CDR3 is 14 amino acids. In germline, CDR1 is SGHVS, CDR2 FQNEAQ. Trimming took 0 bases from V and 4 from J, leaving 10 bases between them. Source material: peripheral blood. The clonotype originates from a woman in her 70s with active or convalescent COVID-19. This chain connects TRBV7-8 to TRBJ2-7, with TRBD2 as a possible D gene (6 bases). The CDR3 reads CASSLAGEEYEQYF. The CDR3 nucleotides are TGTGCCAGCAGCTTAGCGGGGGAGGAATACGAGCAGTACTTC.